These 25 T cell receptor beta chains originate from one sample sequenced in a study of neurological immune-mediated disorders (dated by TCRdb to between 2019 and 2020). Receptors were amplified or captured by 5' RACE. Sequenced using an Illumina HiSeq 2500. TCRdb reprocessing: public reads trimmed at Q25 with fastp, clones called with MiXCR, in-frame beta chains kept. Each entry merges the rows of one CDR3 protein and shows their most common DNA and genes. In all, the sample holds tens of thousands of distinct CDR3 sequences, and around 5.3% of those were seen once. Approximately 1.5% of the sample is held by the ten biggest clonotypes. Sequences were obtained from CD4+ T cells from blood. Every receptor here comes from a woman aged 18-29 years with multiple sclerosis.

This clonotype came up many times. The chain has TRBV12-3 or TRBV12-4 and TRBJ1-2, with 7 nucleotides matching TRBD1. Trimming took 3 bases from V and 4 from J; bases not matched to a gene: 2. The CDR3 sequence is 13 residues long. Here the CDR3 reads CASSFRTGYGYTF. In DNA form, the CDR3 reads TGTGCCAGCAGTTTTCGGACAGGCTATGGCTACACCTTC.

The CDR3 region is CSAAGLSNQPQHF. CDR3 sequence (DNA): TGCAGTGCCGCGGGTCTGAGCAATCAGCCCCAGCATTTT. J is TRBJ1-5 and V is TRBV20-1; D gene ambiguous. The V gene's germline CDR1 is DFQATT and CDR2 SNEGSKA (reference sequence). V was clipped by 6 bases and J by 1 base, with 10 bases between them. This CDR3 has 13 residues.

This clonotype turned up a few times. The chain couples TRBV5-6 to TRBJ2-2; tentative D call: TRBD1 (5 bases). Germline loops: CDR1 SGHDT, CDR2 YYEEEE. The CDR3 is made up of 14 amino acids. Trimming removed 4 bases at V and 5 bases at J, with 12 bases between. The CDR3 DNA reads TGTGCCAGCAGCGGTATAAGGGGAACCGGGGAGCTGTTTTTT. This sequence encodes CASSGIRGTGELFF.

This clonotype was recorded at least ten times. The J gene is TRBJ2-6, the V gene TRBV30; 10 nucleotides align to TRBD1. This CDR3 contains 15 residues. The J segment lost 3 bases and the V segment lost 5 bases, leaving 4 bases of the junction unmatched. CDR1 and CDR2 (germline): GTSNPN, SVGIG (reference sequence). The CDR3 sequence is CAWDRGHNGANVLTF. The CDR3 nucleotides read TGTGCCTGGGACAGGGGGCATAATGGGGCCAACGTCCTGACTTTC.

This clonotype was observed at least ten times. V usage is TRBV7-8 and J usage is TRBJ1-2; D is undetermined. Per germline, CDR1 SGHVS and CDR2 FQNEAQ. Trimming took 1 base from V and 8 from J, leaving 17 bases between them. The CDR3 length is 15 residues. CDR3 DNA sequence: TGTGCCAGCAGCTTAGGTGACTCCCCCATTGGGGGCTACACCTTC. Amino acid sequence: CASSLGDSPIGGYTF.

There are many counts of this clonotype. This chain joins TRBV5-1 and TRBJ1-1; D possibly corresponds to TRBD1 (6 bases). The CDR3 extends over 14 amino acids. CDR1 and CDR2 (germline): SGHRS, YFSETQ. V was shortened by 4 bases and J by 2 bases, with 12 bases between the two germline ends. CDR3 bases: TGCGCCAGCAGCGCAGCACAGGGCAACACTGAAGCTTTCTTT. Translated, it gives CASSAAQGNTEAFF.

This clonotype was observed many times. CDR3 sequence reads: CASSDRDSGYTF. For the CDR3, the DNA is TGTGCCAGCAGCGACCGGGACAGTGGCTACACCTTC. This rearrangement joins TRBV7-9 to TRBJ1-2; 7 bases fit TRBD1. CDR3 size: 12 residues. In germline, CDR1 is SEHNR, CDR2 FQNEAQ (reference sequence). V was pared by 5 bases and J by 7 bases, with 4 bases of the junction left unmatched. The variable domain in full, with the rest retrieved from reference TRBV7-9 and TRBJ1-2, is DTGVSQNPRHKITKRGQNVTFRCDPISEHNRLYWYRQTLGQGPEFLTYFQNEAQLEKSRLLSDRFSAERPKGSFSTLEIQRTEQGDSAMYLCASSDRDSGYTFGSGTRLTVV.

This clonotype came up many times. The rearrangement joins TRBV12-3 or TRBV12-4 to TRBJ2-2; D possibly uses TRBD1 or TRBD2 (5 bases each). There are 14 residues in the CDR3. V was cut by 7 bases and J by 5 bases, with 14 bases left in between. This chain's CDR3 is CASIMRGITGELFF. The CDR3 bases are TGTGCCAGCATCATGAGGGGAATTACCGGGGAGCTGTTTTTT.

The sample holds many counts of this clonotype. The chain combines TRBV20-1 with TRBJ2-5; tentative D call: TRBD2 (6 bases). V was clipped by 3 bases and J by 5 bases, with 22 bases between them. Germline V gene data show CDR1 as DFQATT and CDR2 as SNEGSKA (reference sequence). The CDR3 extends over 16 amino acids. CDR3 coding DNA: TGCAGTGCTAGTCGTCCCGGGCTCGGGGGATCGGAGACCCAGTACTTC. It codes for CSASRPGLGGSETQYF.

This clonotype has ten or more counts. The chain couples TRBV5-8 to TRBJ2-7, with TRBD1 matching 8 bases. V gave up 5 bases and J gave up 6 bases; unmatched junction bases: 7. Germline CDR1 SGHTS, CDR2 YDEGEE. This CDR3 contains 13 residues. CDR3 DNA sequence: TGTGCCAGCAGGTGGACAGGGTTAGGCGAGCAGTACGTC. Translating it yields CASRWTGLGEQYV.

This clonotype was detected ten times or more. The V gene is TRBV6-6, the J gene TRBJ1-1, with D hard to call. The V gene lost 2 bases and the J gene lost 6 bases, with 10 bases spanning the gap. CDR3 length: 13 residues. CDR1 is MNHNY and CDR2 is SVGAGI in the germline V gene (reference sequence). DNA of the CDR3: TGTGCCAGCAGTTACACACTTGGGTCTGAAGCTTTCTTT. Protein: CASSYTLGSEAFF.

This clonotype was observed at least ten times. This sequence joins TRBV5-1 and TRBJ2-1; 9 positions agree with TRBD2. This CDR3 comprises 13 residues. Germline trimming cut 9 bases from V and 2 bases from J; bases unmatched to any gene: 3. Germline V CDR1 and CDR2: SGHRS, YFSETQ. CDR3 loop: CATASGAYNEQFF. As DNA, the CDR3 is TGCGCCACCGCTAGCGGGGCCTACAATGAGCAGTTCTTC.

In this sample, this clonotype turned up many times. The chain combines TRBV5-6 with TRBJ2-1; possibly TRBD1 for D (5 bases). The V end was cut by 3 bases, the J end by 2 bases, with 12 bases between. Looked up from germline, CDR1 is SGHDT and CDR2 is YYEEEE. CDR3 size: 15 residues. CDR3 nucleotides: TGTGCCAGCAGCTACAGGTTCGGACCCTACAATGAGCAGTTCTTC. This translates into CASSYRFGPYNEQFF.

This clonotype was counted at least ten times. The chain's CDR3 is CASSPTRVGTQYF. CDR3 nucleotide sequence: TGTGCCAGCAGCCCTACTCGAGTTGGGACCCAGTACTTC. The chain uses TRBV7-2 and TRBJ2-5; no firm D call. V lost 5 bases, J lost 7 bases, and 14 bases lay in between. There are 13 residues in the CDR3. The germline V gene has CDR1 SGHTA and CDR2 FQGNSA.

This clonotype was seen ten or more times. This sequence joins TRBV14 and TRBJ2-7; no reliable D call. Trimming took off 4 bases at V and 4 bases at J, with 14 bases between the two ends. CDR1 SGHDN and CDR2 FVKESK come from the germline V gene. This CDR3 spans 14 amino acids. The CDR3 DNA reads as TGTGCCAGCAGCCCAAATCTTGGCGGTTACGAGCAGTACGTC. Its protein product is CASSPNLGGYEQYV.

This clonotype occurred many times. The chain couples TRBV12-3 or TRBV12-4 to TRBJ1-2; possible D gene TRBD1, 5 bases. V was pared by 6 bases and J by 1 base, with 15 bases between. This CDR3 spans 15 amino acids. CDR3 protein: CASSQRLTVNYGYTF. As DNA, the CDR3 is TGTGCCAGCAGCCAACGGTTGACAGTTAACTATGGCTACACCTTC.

This clonotype appeared a few times. This chain uses TRBV5-1 with TRBJ1-1; TRBD1 agrees at 8 bases. The CDR3 is 14 amino acids. Germline V gene lookup returns CDR1 SGHRS and CDR2 YFSETQ. The junction had 9 bases not matched to a gene; V was cut back by 0 bases and J by 11 bases. CDR3: CASSLVGQGGWAFF. In DNA, the CDR3 is TGCGCCAGCAGCTTGGTTGGACAGGGAGGTTGGGCTTTCTTT.

This clonotype was observed at least ten times. This sequence joins TRBV3-1 and TRBJ1-2; a possible D gene is TRBD1 (6 bases). The CDR3 totals 15 residues. Germline values: CDR1 LGHDT, CDR2 YNNKEL (reference sequence). Trimming shortened V by 2 bases and J by 6 bases, and 16 bases separated the two germline ends. As DNA, the CDR3 is TGTGCCAGCAGCCAAACAGAACAGGGATTTAATGGCTACACCTTC. Protein product: CASSQTEQGFNGYTF.

This clonotype was seen many times. V gene TRBV20-1 combines with J gene TRBJ2-1; 11 bases are a match to TRBD1. V was clipped by 6 bases and J by 0 bases; unmatched bases: 7. The CDR3 has 16 residues. Looked up from germline, CDR1 is DFQATT and CDR2 is SNEGSKA (reference sequence). CDR3 protein: CSAPDRGPSSYNEQFF. CDR3 bases: TGCAGTGCGCCGGACAGGGGGCCTAGCTCCTACAATGAGCAGTTCTTC.

This sequence joins TRBV12-3 or TRBV12-4 and TRBJ1-5; tentative D call: TRBD1 (6 bases). The CDR3 has 15 amino acids. V lost 6 bases, J lost 2 bases, and 14 bases lay in between. The chain's CDR3 is CASRLEGVGNQPQHF. The CDR3 region has the DNA TGTGCCAGCAGACTCGAGGGGGTCGGCAATCAGCCCCAGCATTTT.

This clonotype is termed medium-sized (0.01 to 0.1%). The CDR3 sequence: CASSLDGQRVEAFF. As DNA, the CDR3 is TGCGCCAGCAGCTTGGACGGACAGCGAGTTGAAGCTTTCTTT. The J gene is TRBJ1-1, the V gene TRBV5-1; maybe TRBD1 (6 bases). The CDR3 extends over 14 amino acids. Germline V gives CDR1 SGHRS, CDR2 YFSETQ. The V and J ends lost 0 bases and 7 bases respectively, with 13 bases between them.

The chain recombines TRBV5-5 with TRBJ2-5; 7 bases map to TRBD2. The trim removed 2 bases at V and 1 base at J, leaving 5 bases unmatched. This CDR3 is built from 15 residues. CDR1 and CDR2 (germline): SGHKS, YYEKEE (reference sequence). The CDR3 is CASSFGTTLQETQYF. CDR3 in DNA: TGTGCCAGCAGCTTCGGGACTACCCTCCAAGAGACCCAGTACTTC.

In its sample, this clonotype was seen many times. The rearrangement uses TRBV5-5 and TRBJ1-1; 7 bases are shared with TRBD1. The CDR3 is 16 amino acids. V was clipped by 4 bases and J by 2 bases; unmatched bases: 11. Germline CDR1 is SGHKS and CDR2 is YYEKEE (reference sequence). Written as DNA, the CDR3 is TGTGCCAGCAGCCGAGAGCACAGGGGAGGCAACACTGAAGCTTTCTTT. Residues: CASSREHRGGNTEAFF.

This clonotype has a count of ten or more. The J gene is TRBJ2-2, the V gene TRBV20-1; no firm D call. V dropped 3 bases and J dropped 7 bases, with 9 bases sitting between them. This CDR3 has 12 amino acids. CDR1 and CDR2 (germline): DFQATT, SNEGSKA (reference sequence). The CDR3 loop is CSASGYNGELFF. The CDR3 bases are TGCAGTGCTAGCGGGTACAACGGGGAGCTGTTTTTT.

This clonotype was counted at least ten times. The V call is TRBV18, the J call TRBJ1-5; D is possibly TRBD1 (5 bases). The CDR3 length is 14 residues. Germline CDR1 KGHSH, CDR2 LQKENI. V shed 4 bases and J shed 7 bases, with 14 bases lying between them. The CDR3 loop is CASSRAGLRQPQHF. DNA for the CDR3: TGTGCCAGCTCACGAGCAGGGCTGAGGCAGCCCCAGCATTTT.